This is a list of T cell receptor beta chains from one sample in a study of monozygotic twins with inflammatory bowel disease. Following a re-call of the 5' RACE reads, TCRdb has one entry per CDR3 protein and lacks DNA. In all, the sample yields 93,000 or so distinct CDR3 sequences. The sequencing sample was made of blood. These receptors all come from a human donor with ulcerative colitis or Crohn's disease, or a healthy co-twin of an affected twin (not recorded which). CDR3s include the opening cysteine and the closing phenylalanine or tryptophan.

V	J	CDR3
TRBV18	TRBJ1-5	CASSPGSSNQPQHF
TRBV13	TRBJ2-7	CASSSPGLGAFEQYF
TRBV10-3	TRBJ1-2	CAISPGLENYGYTF
TRBV6-5	TRBJ1-4	CASSYSQIEGAREEKLFF
TRBV6-5	TRBJ2-2	CASCSTGIGELFF
TRBV4-3	TRBJ2-4	CASSQVPDRVGSKNIQYF
TRBV20-1	TRBJ2-3	CSALRDRADTQYF
TRBV5-1	TRBJ2-5	CATTGGTKETQYF
TRBV18	TRBJ2-7	CASSDSLAGINEQYF
TRBV15	TRBJ2-1	CATSRSLGTGSNEQFF
TRBV5-1	TRBJ1-1	CASSLLISTEAFF
TRBV4-2	TRBJ2-7	CASSQEVVGLGEQYF
TRBV5-6	TRBJ2-7	CASSLMGTRWEQYF
TRBV29-1	TRBJ2-5	CSVEAVRETQYF